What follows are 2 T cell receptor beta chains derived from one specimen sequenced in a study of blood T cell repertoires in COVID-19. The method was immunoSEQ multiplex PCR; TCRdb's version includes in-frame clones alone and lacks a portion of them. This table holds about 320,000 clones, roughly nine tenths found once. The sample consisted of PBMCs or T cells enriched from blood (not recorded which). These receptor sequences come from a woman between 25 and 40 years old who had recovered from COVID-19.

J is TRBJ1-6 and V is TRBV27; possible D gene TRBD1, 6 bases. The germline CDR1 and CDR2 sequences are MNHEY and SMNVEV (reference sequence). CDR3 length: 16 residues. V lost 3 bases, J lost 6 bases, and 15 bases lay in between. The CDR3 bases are TGTGCCAGCAGTTTCTCCTTCAGGGGCACTAATTCACCCCTCCACTTT. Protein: CASSFSFRGTNSPLHF.

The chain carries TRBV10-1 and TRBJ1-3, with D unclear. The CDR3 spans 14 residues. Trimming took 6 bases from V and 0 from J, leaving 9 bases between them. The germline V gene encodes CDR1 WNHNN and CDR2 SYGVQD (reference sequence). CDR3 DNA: TGCGCCAGCAGCACCGGGAACTCTGGAAACACCATATATTTT. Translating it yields CASSTGNSGNTIYF.